The following is a T cell receptor (beta chain) sequence with its context. This clonotype has ten or more counts. Its antigen target is currently unknown. Base quality data are lacking; no much larger clone is found one base away. The library came from multiplex PCR. The instrument was an Illumina HiSeq 4000. CDR3 regions were amplified by Arm-PCR with iRepertoire HTBI primers to construct TCR beta libraries. Gel purification was performed on PCR products prior to sequencing. In the source study's methods: Across samples, roughly 60 TRBV and roughly 15 TRBJ segments were identified and used for gene usage analysis of CDR3 amino acid clonotypes. COPE and FqMerger were used to merge the filtered high-quality paired reads into contigs. BLAST was used to align contigs to IMGT TRBV, TRBD and TRBJ reference genes, and CDR3 was defined according to IMGT. Any clonotype with a frequency above 0.1% was classified as a highly expanded clone. Shannon entropy served as the measure of repertoire diversity, while the Gini coefficient captured V-J evenness. A clonotype found in more than one individual was treated as public. TCRdb reran the public reads through fastp at Q25 and MiXCR, keeping productive beta chains. All rows with the same CDR3 protein become a single entry with the most common DNA and genes. It is TCRdb's table, rather than the study itself, that gives the V and J calls and clone size. This sample is represented by about 240,000 distinct CDR3 sequences; about 19% of them were singletons. The ten top clones hold around 14% of the sample.

The time point label here, explained by the study, means: newly diagnosed GD, antithyroid drugs for less than 3 months. For both TCR sequencing and RNA sequencing, RNA was extracted from PBMCs using TRIzol. The diagnosis of Graves' disease followed American Thyroid Association guidelines. Recruitment of patients was carried out at an endocrinology department in Xi'an, China. Each patient gave approximately 9.7 milliliters of peripheral blood, collected in an EDTA anticoagulant tube. Ficoll Paque Plus density gradient separation was used to isolate PBMCs, and no additional T cell sorting was done. An Agilent 2100 Bioanalyzer and agarose gel were used to assess RNA quality, and a NanoDrop 2000 was used to measure RNA concentration. The germline ends are 20 bases apart after V is trimmed by 8 bases and J by 1 base. The CDR3 holds 16 amino acids from the cysteine to the phenylalanine. Only the CDR3 DNA is retained, 48 bases long and in frame from the first base.

This record comes from a study of regulatory T cells in long-lasting Graves disease listed by TCRdb under 2021. The study in broad terms: Antithyroid drugs had been taken for less than 3 months by newly diagnosed Graves' disease patients. Peripheral blood TCR sequencing and RNA sequencing compared persistent Graves' disease patients with newly diagnosed Graves' disease patients. The study was registered as a clinical trial and conducted in China. A total of about 35 samples underwent TCR sequencing: some 13 from persistent and 20 from newly diagnosed Graves' disease patients. Broad study findings and their caveats: Persistent disease showed preferential use of TRBV28, TRBJ1-2 and TRBJ2-5, whereas newly diagnosed disease favored TRBV20-1 and TRBJ2-1. Peripheral blood alone was examined, since thyroid tissue, which constituted the primary lesion, could not be accessed. Sequencing and analysis were restricted to the TCR beta chain. Persistent Graves' disease patients showed lower TCR Shannon entropy and fewer highly expanded clones than newly diagnosed patients, suggesting clonal expansion. More public clonotypes were shared among persistent patients (under 3,000) than among newly diagnosed patients (966). The authors acknowledged the small sample size as a limitation that may reduce accuracy.

The chain employs TRBV12-3 or TRBV12-4 and TRBJ2-5; a weak D assignment points to TRBD2 (5 bases agree). The sequences come from peripheral blood mononuclear cells (PBMCs), collected at new diagnosis, from a patient treated with antithyroid drugs. The TCR was taken from a female donor with Graves disease. The CDR3 reads CASARGRTAIQETQYF. The DNA is as follows: TGTGCCAGCGCCCGGGGTCGGACCGCCATCCAAGAGACCCAGTACTTC.